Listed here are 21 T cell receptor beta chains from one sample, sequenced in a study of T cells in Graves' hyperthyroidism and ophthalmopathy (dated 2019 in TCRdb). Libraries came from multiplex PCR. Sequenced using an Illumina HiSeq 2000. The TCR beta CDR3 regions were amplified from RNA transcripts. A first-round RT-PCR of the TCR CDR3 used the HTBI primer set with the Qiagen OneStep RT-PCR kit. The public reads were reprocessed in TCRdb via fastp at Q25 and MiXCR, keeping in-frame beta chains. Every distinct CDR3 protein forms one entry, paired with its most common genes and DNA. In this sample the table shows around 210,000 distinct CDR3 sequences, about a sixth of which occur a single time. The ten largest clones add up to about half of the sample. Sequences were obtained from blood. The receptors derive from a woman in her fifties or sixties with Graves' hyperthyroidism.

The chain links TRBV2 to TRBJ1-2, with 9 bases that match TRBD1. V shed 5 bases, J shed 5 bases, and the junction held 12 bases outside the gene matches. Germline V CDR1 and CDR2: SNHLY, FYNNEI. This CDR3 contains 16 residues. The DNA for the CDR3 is TGTGCCAGCAGTCCTACCGGGACAGGGCTACCTTATGGCTACACCTTC. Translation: CASSPTGTGLPYGYTF.

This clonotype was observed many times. The CDR3 reads CASSQGLTEAFF. CDR3 DNA sequence: TGTGCCAGCAGCCAAGGTCTGACTGAAGCTTTCTTT. The J gene is TRBJ1-1, the V gene TRBV3-1; D is ambiguous. Trimming removed 1 base from V and 5 bases from J, with 5 bases in between. There are 12 residues in the CDR3. Germline CDR1 and CDR2: LGHDT and YNNKEL (reference sequence). The variable domain in full, completed from reference TRBV3-1 and TRBJ1-1, reads DTAVSQTPKYLVTQMGNDKSIKCEQNLGHDTMYWYKQDSKKFLKIMFSYNNKELIINETVPNRFSPKSPDKAHLNLHINSLELGDSAVYFCASSQGLTEAFFGQGTRLTVV.

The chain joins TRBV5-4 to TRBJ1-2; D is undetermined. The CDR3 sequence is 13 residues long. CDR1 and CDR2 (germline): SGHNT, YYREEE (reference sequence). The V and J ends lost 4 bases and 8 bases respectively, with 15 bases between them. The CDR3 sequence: CASSHNTEEGYTF. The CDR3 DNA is TGTGCCAGCAGCCATAATACCGAAGAGGGCTACACCTTC.

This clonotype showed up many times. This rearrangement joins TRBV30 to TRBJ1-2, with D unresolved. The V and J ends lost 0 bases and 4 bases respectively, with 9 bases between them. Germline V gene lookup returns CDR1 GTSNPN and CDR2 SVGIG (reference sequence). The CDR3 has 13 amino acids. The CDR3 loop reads CAWSVPGSYGYTF. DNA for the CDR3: TGTGCCTGGAGTGTACCCGGCAGCTATGGCTACACCTTC.

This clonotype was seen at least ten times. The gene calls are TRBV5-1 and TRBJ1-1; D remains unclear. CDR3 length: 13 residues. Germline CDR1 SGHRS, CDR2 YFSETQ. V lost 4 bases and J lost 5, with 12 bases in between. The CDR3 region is CASSTDFSTEAFF. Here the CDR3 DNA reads TGCGCCAGCAGCACGGATTTTTCGACTGAAGCTTTCTTT.

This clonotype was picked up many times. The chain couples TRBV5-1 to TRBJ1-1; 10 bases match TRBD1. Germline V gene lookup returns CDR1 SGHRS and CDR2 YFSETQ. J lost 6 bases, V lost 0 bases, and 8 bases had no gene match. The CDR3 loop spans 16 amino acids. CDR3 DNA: TGCGCCAGCAGCTTGGGGACAGGGGGTTCGGTGGCTGAAGCTTTCTTT. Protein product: CASSLGTGGSVAEAFF.

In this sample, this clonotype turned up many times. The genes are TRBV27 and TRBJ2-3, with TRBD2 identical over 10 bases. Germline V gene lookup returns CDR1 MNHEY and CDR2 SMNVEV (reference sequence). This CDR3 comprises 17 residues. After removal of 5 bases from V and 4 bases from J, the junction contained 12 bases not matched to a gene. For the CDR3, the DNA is TGTGCCAGCAGTCTAAGGCCTAGCGGGAGCCTTTCAGATACGCAGTATTTT. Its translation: CASSLRPSGSLSDTQYF.

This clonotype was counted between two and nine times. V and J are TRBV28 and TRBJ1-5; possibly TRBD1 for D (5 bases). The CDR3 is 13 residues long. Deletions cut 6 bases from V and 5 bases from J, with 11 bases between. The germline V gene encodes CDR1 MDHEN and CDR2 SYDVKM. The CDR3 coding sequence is TGTGCCAGCAGGGGGGAGGGATATCAGCCCCAGCATTTT. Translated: CASRGEGYQPQHF.

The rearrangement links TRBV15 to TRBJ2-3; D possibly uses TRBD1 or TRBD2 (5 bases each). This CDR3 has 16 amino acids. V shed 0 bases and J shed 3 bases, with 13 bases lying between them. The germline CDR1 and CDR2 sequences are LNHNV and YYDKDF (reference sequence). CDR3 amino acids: CATSRDRGIDTDTQYF. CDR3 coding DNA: TGTGCCACCAGCAGAGATCGGGGCATCGATACAGATACGCAGTATTTT.

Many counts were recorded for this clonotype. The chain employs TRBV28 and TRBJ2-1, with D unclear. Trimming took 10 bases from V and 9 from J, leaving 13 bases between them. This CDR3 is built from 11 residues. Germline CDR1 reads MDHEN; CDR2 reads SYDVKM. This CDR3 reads CATSLQIEQFF. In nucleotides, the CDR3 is TGTGCCACCAGCCTCCAAATTGAGCAGTTCTTC.

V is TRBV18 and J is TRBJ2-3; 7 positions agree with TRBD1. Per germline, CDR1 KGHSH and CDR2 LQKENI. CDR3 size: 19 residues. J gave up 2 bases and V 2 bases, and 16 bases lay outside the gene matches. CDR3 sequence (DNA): TGTGCCAGCTCACCAATAATGGACAGGCGTTACTCCTCCACAGATACGCAGTATTTT. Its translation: CASSPIMDRRYSSTDTQYF.

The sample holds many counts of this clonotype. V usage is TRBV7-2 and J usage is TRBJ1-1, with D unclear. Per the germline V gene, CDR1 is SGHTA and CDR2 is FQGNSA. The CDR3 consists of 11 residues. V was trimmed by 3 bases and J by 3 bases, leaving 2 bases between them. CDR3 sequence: CASSLDTEAFF. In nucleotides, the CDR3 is TGTGCCAGCAGCTTGGACACTGAAGCTTTCTTT. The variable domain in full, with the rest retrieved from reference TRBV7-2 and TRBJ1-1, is GAGVSQSPSNKVTEKGKDVELRCDPISGHTALYWYRQSLGQGLEFLIYFQGNSAPDKSGLPSDRFSAERTGGSVSTLTIQRTQQEDSAVYLCASSLDTEAFFGQGTRLTVV.

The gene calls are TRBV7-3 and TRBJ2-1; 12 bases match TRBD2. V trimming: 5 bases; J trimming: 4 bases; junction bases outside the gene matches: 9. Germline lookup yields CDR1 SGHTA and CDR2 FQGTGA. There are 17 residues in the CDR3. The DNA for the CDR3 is TGTGCCAGCAGCCCCCCATCCCTAGCGGGAGGGTACAATGAGCAGTTCTTC. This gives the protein CASSPPSLAGGYNEQFF.

The CDR3 reads CASSLVSGAYEQYF. The CDR3 DNA follows: TGTGCCAGCAGCTTAGTTTCCGGGGCCTACGAGCAGTACTTC. V usage is TRBV11-3 and J usage is TRBJ2-7; TRBD2 is a possible D gene (5 bases). Germline V gives CDR1 SGHNT, CDR2 YENEEA. The CDR3 is 14 amino acids. The V and J ends lost 1 base and 2 bases respectively, with 9 bases between them. Based on the CDR3 plus reference TRBV11-3 and TRBJ2-7, the full variable domain is EAGVVQSPRYKIIEKKQPVAFWCNPISGHNTLYWYLQNLGQGPELLIRYENEEAVDDSQLPKDRFSAERLKGVDSTLKIQPAELGDSAVYLCASSLVSGAYEQYFGPGTRLTVT.

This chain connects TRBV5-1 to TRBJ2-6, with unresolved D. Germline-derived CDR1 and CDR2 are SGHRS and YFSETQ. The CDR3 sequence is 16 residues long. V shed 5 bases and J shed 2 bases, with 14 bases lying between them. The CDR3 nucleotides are TGCGCCAGCAGACAATCCTACGATCCTGGGGCCAACGTCCTGACTTTC. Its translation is CASRQSYDPGANVLTF.

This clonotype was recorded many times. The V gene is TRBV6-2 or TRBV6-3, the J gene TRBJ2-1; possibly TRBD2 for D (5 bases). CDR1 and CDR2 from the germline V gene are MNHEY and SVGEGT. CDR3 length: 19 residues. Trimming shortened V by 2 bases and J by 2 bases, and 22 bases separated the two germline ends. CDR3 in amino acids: CASSYLPRRAATTYNEQFF. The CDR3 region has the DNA TGTGCCAGCAGTTACCTTCCGCGCCGAGCGGCCACGACCTACAATGAGCAGTTCTTC.

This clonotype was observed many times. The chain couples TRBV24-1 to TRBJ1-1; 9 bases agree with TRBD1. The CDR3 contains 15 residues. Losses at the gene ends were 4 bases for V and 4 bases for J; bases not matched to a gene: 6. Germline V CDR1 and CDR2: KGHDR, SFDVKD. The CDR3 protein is CATSDGQGLGTEAFF. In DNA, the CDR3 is TGTGCCACCAGTGACGGACAGGGGCTGGGCACTGAAGCTTTCTTT.

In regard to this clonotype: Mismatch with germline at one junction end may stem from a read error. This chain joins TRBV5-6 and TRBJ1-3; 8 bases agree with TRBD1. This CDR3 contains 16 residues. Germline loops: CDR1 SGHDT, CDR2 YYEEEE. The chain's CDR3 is CASSLDRGSSRNTIYF. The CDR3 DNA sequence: TGTGCCAGCAGCTTGGACAGGGGGAGCTCTAGAAACACCATATATTTT.

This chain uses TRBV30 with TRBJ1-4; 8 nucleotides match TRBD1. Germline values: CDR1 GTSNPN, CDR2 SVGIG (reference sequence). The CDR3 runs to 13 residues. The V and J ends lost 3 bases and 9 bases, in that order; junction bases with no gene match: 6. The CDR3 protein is CAWSRGLNKKLFF. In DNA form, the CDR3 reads TGTGCCTGGAGCAGGGGGCTGAATAAAAAACTGTTTTTT.

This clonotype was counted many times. Here the CDR3 reads CASSRGYSYEQYF. CDR3 DNA sequence: TGTGCCAGCAGCCGGGGGTACTCCTACGAGCAGTACTTC. The V gene is TRBV27, the J gene TRBJ2-7; tentative D call: TRBD2 (6 bases). From germline, CDR1 is MNHEY and CDR2 SMNVEV (reference sequence). There are 13 residues in the CDR3. V lost 6 bases and J lost 0, with 9 bases in between.

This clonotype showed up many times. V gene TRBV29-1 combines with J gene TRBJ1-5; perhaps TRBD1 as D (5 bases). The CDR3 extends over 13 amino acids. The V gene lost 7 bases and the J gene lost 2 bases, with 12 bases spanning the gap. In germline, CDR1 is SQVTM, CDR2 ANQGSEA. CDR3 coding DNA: TGCAGCGCGAGGGACGGCGGCAATCAGCCCCAGCATTTT. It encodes CSARDGGNQPQHF. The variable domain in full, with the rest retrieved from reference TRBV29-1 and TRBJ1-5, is SAVISQKPSRDICQRGTSLTIQCQVDSQVTMMFWYRQQPGQSLTLIATANQGSEATYESGFVIDKFPISRPNLTFSTLTVSNMSPEDSSIYLCSARDGGNQPQHFGDGTRLSIL.